One sample yielded the 19 T cell receptor beta chains listed below, sequenced in a study of brain T cells in children with intractable seizures. Some clones are missing from TCRdb's copy, which holds only in-frame ones; the method was immunoSEQ multiplex PCR. Found here are around 70,000 clones, 90% to 95% of them singletons; the top ten hold less than 2%. This specimen was peripheral blood, taken at surgery. The receptors shown here come from a boy younger than two with tuberous sclerosis and intractable seizures.

This chain links TRBV9 with TRBJ2-7, with TRBD2 matching 9 bases. V was pared by 7 bases and J by 3 bases, with 11 bases of the junction left unmatched. Germline-derived CDR1 and CDR2 are SGDLS and YYNGEE. The CDR3 extends over 15 amino acids. The CDR3 region is CASFRGGLAHYEQYF. CDR3 sequence (DNA): TGTGCCAGCTTCCGAGGGGGACTAGCCCACTACGAGCAGTACTTC.

This chain connects TRBV11-1 to TRBJ2-5, with 9 nucleotides matching TRBD2. Germline loops: CDR1 SGHAT, CDR2 FQDESV (reference sequence). J was trimmed by 6 bases and V by 4 bases; bases with no gene match: 9. CDR3 length equals 15 residues. CDR3 loop: CASSSSGTSSQTQYF. The CDR3 region has the DNA TGTGCCAGCAGCTCCTCCGGGACTAGCTCCCAGACCCAGTACTTC.

V is TRBV18 and J is TRBJ2-7; 13 bases agree with TRBD2. V was pared by 4 bases and J by 2 bases, with 5 bases of the junction left unmatched. CDR3 length: 16 amino acids. From germline, CDR1 is KGHSH and CDR2 LQKENI. The CDR3 is CASSQGLAGRAYEQYF. In DNA, the CDR3 is TGTGCCAGCTCACAGGGACTAGCGGGGCGCGCCTACGAGCAGTACTTC.

The V gene is TRBV6-5, the J gene TRBJ2-7; a possible D gene is TRBD2 (5 bases). The germline V and J ends were trimmed by 0 bases and 2 bases, with 11 bases remaining between them. The CDR3 extends over 15 amino acids. The germline V gene has CDR1 MNHEY and CDR2 SVGAGI. As DNA, the CDR3 is TGTGCCAGCAGTTACTCGGGCGGGCGACCCTACGAGCAGTACTTC. Translation: CASSYSGGRPYEQYF.

The chain combines TRBV7-3 with TRBJ2-1; 9 bases line up with TRBD2. Per the germline V gene, CDR1 is SGHTA and CDR2 is FQGTGA. The CDR3 sequence is 18 residues long. V shed 1 base and J 7 bases; nucleotides not matched to a gene: 14. The DNA for the CDR3 is TGTGCCAGCAGCTTAATCCGGCCTAGCGGGACGAATACGAATGAGCAGTTCTTC. Translation gives CASSLIRPSGTNTNEQFF.

The rearrangement uses TRBV5-1 and TRBJ2-6; D not certain. Trimming removed 0 bases at V and 2 bases at J, with 6 bases between. Germline V lookup: CDR1 SGHRS, CDR2 YFSETQ. The CDR3 runs 15 residues. This chain's CDR3 is CASSLEAAGANVLTF. The CDR3 DNA reads as TGCGCCAGCAGCTTGGAGGCGGCTGGGGCCAACGTCCTGACTTTC.

The chain has TRBV5-3 and TRBJ1-4, with a weak D call TRBD1 (5 bases). TRBV5-3 is recorded as an ORF, its role being uncertain. This CDR3 contains 18 residues. V lost 0 bases to trimming and J lost 8 bases, with 23 bases between them. The CDR3 loop reads CARSLEVSGRSPGEKLFF. The CDR3, as DNA: TGTGCCAGAAGCTTGGAGGTGTCAGGGCGCTCCCCGGGAGAAAAACTGTTTTTT.

The chain has TRBV9 and TRBJ1-1; unclear D gene. V was trimmed by 3 bases and J by 4 bases, leaving 16 bases between them. CDR3 length: 15 amino acids. Germline CDR1 and CDR2: SGDLS and YYNGEE. The CDR3 DNA follows: TGTGCCAGCAGCGCGGCGCTTCAGGAGAGCACTGAAGCTTTCTTT. Amino acids: CASSAALQESTEAFF. The full variable domain, completed using reference TRBV9 and TRBJ1-1, is DSGVTQTPKHLITATGQRVTLRCSPRSGDLSVYWYQQSLDQGLQFLIQYYNGEERAKGNILERFSAQQFPDLHSELNLSSLELGDSALYFCASSAALQESTEAFFGQGTRLTVV.

This clone was observed once. The chain recombines TRBV7-9 with TRBJ2-1; TRBD2 matches 10 bases. V dropped 2 bases and J dropped 6; count of bases not matched to a gene: 4. The CDR3 consists of 15 residues. Germline lookup yields CDR1 SEHNR and CDR2 FQNEAQ (reference sequence). CDR3: CASSLLAGVGNEQFF. In DNA form, the CDR3 reads TGTGCCAGCAGCTTACTAGCGGGAGTTGGCAATGAGCAGTTCTTC.

V and J are TRBV5-4 and TRBJ1-2; tentatively, D is TRBD1 (6 bases). There are 12 residues in the CDR3. V gave up 0 bases and J gave up 6 bases, with 6 bases separating them. CDR1 SGHNT and CDR2 YYREEE come from the germline V gene (reference sequence). The CDR3 DNA reads as TGTGCCAGCAGCTTGGACAGGGATGGCTACACCTTC. Protein product: CASSLDRDGYTF. Full variable domain (outside the CDR3, taken from reference TRBV5-4 and TRBJ1-2): ETGVTQSPTHLIKTRGQQVTLRCSSQSGHNTVSWYQQALGQGPQFIFQYYREEENGRGNFPPRFSGLQFPNYSSELNVNALELDDSALYLCASSLDRDGYTFGSGTRLTVV.

V usage is TRBV7-9 and J usage is TRBJ2-2; 9 nucleotides line up with TRBD1. Germline V lookup: CDR1 SEHNR, CDR2 FQNEAQ (reference sequence). This CDR3 has 15 residues. The V and J ends lost 5 bases and 6 bases, in that order; junction bases with no gene match: 7. The CDR3 reads CASSGGTGHAGELFF. In nucleotides, the CDR3 is TGTGCCAGCAGCGGCGGGACAGGGCATGCCGGGGAGCTGTTTTTT.

The chain uses TRBV6-5 and TRBJ2-2; TRBD1 might be the D (6 bases). The CDR3 extends over 14 amino acids. CDR1 and CDR2 from the germline V gene are MNHEY and SVGAGI. The germline V and J ends were trimmed by 5 bases and 5 bases, with 12 bases remaining between them. CDR3 sequence: CASSTSQGTGELFF. DNA for the CDR3: TGTGCCAGCAGTACCTCACAGGGAACCGGGGAGCTGTTTTTT.

In its sample, this clone was seen once. V is TRBV7-8 and J is TRBJ1-2; TRBD1 might be the D (5 bases). The CDR3 totals 15 residues. The germline V and J ends were trimmed by 5 bases and 7 bases, with 20 bases remaining between them. CDR1 SGHVS and CDR2 FQNEAQ come from the germline V gene. CDR3 sequence reads: CASSPAGLDSLGYTF. The DNA of the CDR3 is TGTGCCAGCAGCCCGGCAGGGTTAGATTCCCTTGGCTACACCTTC. Together with reference TRBV7-8 and TRBJ1-2, the CDR3 gives the full variable domain: GAGVSQSPRYKVAKRGQDVALRCDPISGHVSLFWYQQALGQGPEFLTYFQNEAQLDKSGLPSDRFFAERPEGSVSTLKIQRTQQEDSAVYLCASSPAGLDSLGYTFGSGTRLTVV.

This rearrangement joins TRBV10-3 to TRBJ1-2; a possible D gene is TRBD1 (6 bases). V dropped 0 bases and J dropped 5 bases, with 10 bases sitting between them. Germline values: CDR1 ENHRY, CDR2 SYGVKD. The CDR3 is 14 residues long. As DNA, the CDR3 is TGTGCCATCAGTGAGTCGTGGGGGGCTTATGGCTACACCTTC. Translated: CAISESWGAYGYTF.

J is TRBJ2-1 and V is TRBV5-6; 8 bases line up with TRBD1. The CDR3 consists of 14 residues. Germline CDR1 SGHDT, CDR2 YYEEEE. The V gene end was trimmed by 0 bases and the J gene end by 6 bases; junction bases not matched to a gene: 2. CDR3 sequence reads: CASSLETGGNEQFF. The CDR3 DNA reads TGTGCCAGCAGCTTGGAAACAGGGGGCAATGAGCAGTTCTTC.

J is TRBJ2-7 and V is TRBV5-8; no firm D call. The germline gives CDR1 SGHTS, CDR2 YDEGEE. The CDR3 spans 15 residues. V was trimmed by 1 base and J by 1 base, leaving 12 bases between them. CDR3 in amino acids: CASSLTVGSSYEQYF. CDR3 in DNA: TGTGCCAGCAGCTTGACGGTAGGATCGTCCTACGAGCAGTACTTC.

V and J are TRBV12-3 or TRBV12-4 and TRBJ2-7, with 7 nucleotides matching TRBD1. This CDR3 region has 13 residues. V shed 4 bases, J shed 8 bases, and the junction held 8 bases outside the gene matches. The CDR3 nucleotides read TGTGCCAGCAGTTCAGGACAGGCATCAAAGCAGTACTTC. Translation gives CASSSGQASKQYF.

The chain couples TRBV10-3 to TRBJ1-3; D not certain. Germline CDR1 and CDR2: ENHRY and SYGVKD. The ends were cut back, 2 bases at V and 1 base at J, with 6 bases in the middle. The CDR3 runs 14 residues. CDR3 sequence: CAISEGESGNTIYF. CDR3 nucleotide sequence: TGTGCCATCAGTGAGGGGGAATCTGGAAACACCATATATTTT.

The J gene is TRBJ2-7, the V gene TRBV27, with D tentatively TRBD2 (5 bases). Germline V CDR1 and CDR2: MNHEY, SMNVEV (reference sequence). V lost 8 bases to trimming and J lost 2 bases, with 7 bases between them. The CDR3 has 11 amino acids. The CDR3 DNA is TGTGCCAGCGGGGAGCCCTACGAGCAGTACTTC. Its protein product is CASGEPYEQYF.